In this sample, the clone carrying this T cell receptor (beta chain) turned up many times. CDR3 length: 14 residues. V was trimmed by 5 bases and J by 5 bases, leaving 18 bases between them. The germline gives CDR1 DFQATT, CDR2 SNEGSKA (reference sequence). The sample comes from a study of naive and memory T cell subsets. A UMI-containing oligonucleotide was joined by 3' ligation to the TCR cDNA template. RNA was extracted from around 2.7 ml of whole blood of healthy adults. Input was about 1 to 1,100 ng of DNase-treated total RNA without cell sorting. Four PCR rounds used nested alpha and beta constant region primers plus the SP2 primer. Alpha and beta constant region primers primed reverse transcription for blood and skin samples. TCRdb re-analysed the 5' RACE reads in MiXCR, keeping a single row per CDR3 protein. The sample contains 30,000 to 40,000 distinct CDR3 sequences, about a sixth of which appear only once.

This sequence was found in a female donor in good health. J is TRBJ2-5 and V is TRBV20-1; no clear D. The CDR3 protein is CSAFDGRDWETQYF. The DNA for the CDR3 is TGCAGTGCTTTTGATGGACGCGATTGGGAGACCCAGTACTTC.